This TCR beta chain was sequenced for a study of shared clonotypes between healthy human individuals. Background on the study: The study drew on a couple of women and three men aged 18 to 49 as donors.

The unsorted PBMC replicate PCRs were performed with about 0.3 ug DNA, 30,000 to 35,000 T cell genomes. Unsorted PBMC DNA underwent sequencing on ten immunoSEQ deep assay plates. Method: immunoSEQ multiplex PCR; TCRdb's copy keeps in-frame clones and lacks some. Of approximately 480,000 clones in the sample, 75% to 80% were seen once. Germline CDR1 MDHEN, CDR2 SYDVKM. This CDR3 comprises 16 residues. Trimming took 4 bases from V and 6 from J; bases not matched to a gene: 8. The sequencing sample was made of PBMCs. The rearrangement joins TRBV28 to TRBJ2-1; 11 positions match TRBD2. This sequence was found in a woman aged 40-49 years in good health. Some clones in this sample may be carry-over from other donors' samples. CDR3 sequence reads: CASSSPTSGDINEQFF. In DNA form, the CDR3 reads TGTGCCAGCAGTTCTCCGACTAGCGGGGACATCAATGAGCAGTTCTTC.